This TCR beta chain was sequenced for a study of patients and donors after allogeneic stem cell transplantation (dated by TCRdb to the early 2020s). The library was prepared using RT-PCR. Data came from a NextSeq 550. The public reads were reanalyzed by TCRdb: fastp trimming at Q25, MiXCR alignment, in-frame beta chains only. Every CDR3 protein is listed once, alongside the most common genes and DNA of its rows. This sample comprises approximately 140,000 distinct CDR3 sequences, about 40% of them detected only once. About 50% of the sample lies in the top ten. Via the germline V gene (reference sequence), CDR1 is SEHNR and CDR2 FQNEAQ. Trimming at the junction amounts to 8 bases on V and 3 bases on J, and the germline ends lie 20 bases apart. The CDR3 covers 16 residues, taking in both the cysteine and the phenylalanine. The DNA shown is the 48-base CDR3, in frame from base 1. Concerning this clonotype itself: Its target antigen remains unknown. No base qualities exist here, and no much larger clone lies one base off it.

The TCR sequence derives from a human donor who was either an allogeneic HSCT recipient or a stem cell or donor lymphocyte infusion donor (not recorded which). It is not recorded whose cells these are; they may come from a transplant donor. The sample taken for sequencing was blood, either unsorted or a sorted T cell fraction (not recorded which). The V gene is TRBV7-9 and the J gene is TRBJ2-1; the D region possibly corresponds to TRBD2 (7 bases align). CDR3 protein: CASVLGRGTLYNEQFF. DNA sequence: TGTGCCAGCGTCCTAGGGCGGGGGACACTCTACAATGAGCAGTTCTTC.